The clone carrying this T cell receptor (beta chain) was found many times. What it binds is unknown. V lost 2 bases, J lost 7 bases, and 7 bases stayed unmatched. Looked up from germline, CDR1 is SGHVS and CDR2 is FQNEAQ. CDR3 length: 16 residues. The sample originates from a study of T cells in Graves' hyperthyroidism and ophthalmopathy. The overall study: Once the initial diagnosis was made, peripheral blood was obtained before any treatment.

Broader study findings: A model of 13 V-J pairs discriminated ophthalmopathy from stable hyperthyroidism. Most thyroid clonotypes expanded above 0.001 were also detected in blood.

TCR beta CDR3 sequences were amplified from RNA transcripts. HTBI primers drove first-round RT-PCR of the TCR CDR3. TCRdb processed the multiplex PCR reads anew with MiXCR; each CDR3 protein has one entry. The table shows more than 300,000 distinct CDR3 sequences, with about 13% occurring only once. A lack of ophthalmopathy progression within 18 months defined stable Graves' hyperthyroidism. Source material: blood. The sequence derives from a woman aged 18-29 years with Graves' hyperthyroidism. The chain has TRBV7-8 and TRBJ2-1; 11 bases are shared with TRBD2. In nucleotides, the CDR3 is TGTGCCAGCAGCTTATACCTAGCGGGAGGTGGTAATGAGCAGTTCTTC. This translates into CASSLYLAGGGNEQFF.